The sequence of this T cell receptor (beta chain) was determined in a study of T-cell memory formation after mild COVID-19. V was trimmed by 6 bases and J by 0 bases, leaving 18 bases between them. The germline V gene has CDR1 DFQATT and CDR2 SNEGSKA (reference sequence). This CDR3 has 15 amino acids. Via MiXCR, TCRdb re-called the 5' RACE reads, giving one row per CDR3 protein. The sample shows hundreds of thousands of distinct CDR3 sequences, about a sixth of them seen only once. What was sequenced was PBMCs or a T cell subset sorted from them (not recorded which). This TCR derives from a man between 18 and 29 years old who had mild COVID-19 (a few samples of this study predate the infection). Cell type and time point are not known. The V and J genes are TRBV20-1 and TRBJ2-7; possible D gene TRBD1, 5 bases. For the CDR3, the DNA is TGCAGTGCGAACCAGGGTAATGGGGCCTCCTACGAGCAGTACGTC. Translating gives CSANQGNGASYEQYV.